The source of this TCR beta chain is a study of blood T cell repertoires in COVID-19. Produced via immunoSEQ multiplex PCR; TCRdb's table is partial and in-frame only. In the table there are 300,000 to 400,000 clones, 70% to 90% of which are singletons. Germline V CDR1 and CDR2: SGHVS, FQNEAQ. Germline trimming cut 1 base from V and 6 bases from J; bases unmatched to any gene: 11. The CDR3 runs to 16 residues. The origin of this receptor is a woman aged 25-40 years with acute COVID-19. The genes are TRBV7-8 and TRBJ2-7; 8 bases fit TRBD1. Sample: PBMCs or T cells enriched from blood (not recorded which). CDR3 in amino acids: CASSLGGTGGFGEQYF. CDR3 sequence (DNA): TGTGCCAGCAGCTTAGGGGGGACAGGAGGGTTCGGCGAGCAGTACTTC.